Described below is a single T cell receptor beta chain sequence and its context. The data stem from a study of blood T cell repertoires in COVID-19. About the research overall: Donors in the United States, Italy and Spain gave samples during acute or convalescent COVID-19. T cells, B-cell-depleted T cells, or PBMCs provided the cDNA or gDNA that served as material.

This CDR3 is 14 amino acids long. Germline lookup yields CDR1 MGHRA and CDR2 YSYEKL. V lost 0 bases and J 5 bases, leaving 8 bases between the germline ends. Authors' data handling: Amplification with reference gene primers provided the estimates of nucleated cell counts. TCRdb keeps only in-frame clones here, not all; method: immunoSEQ multiplex PCR. Clone size and the V and J calls come from that table; the DNA yielded D and trimming. The sample has hundreds of thousands of clones, around 89% seen once. The chain employs TRBV4-1 and TRBJ1-5; D gene uncertain. Material: peripheral blood. The origin of this receptor is a woman aged 25 to 39 with acute or convalescent COVID-19. This CDR3 reads CASSQETVDQPQHF. The CDR3 DNA reads TGCGCCAGCAGCCAAGAAACGGTGGATCAGCCCCAGCATTTT.